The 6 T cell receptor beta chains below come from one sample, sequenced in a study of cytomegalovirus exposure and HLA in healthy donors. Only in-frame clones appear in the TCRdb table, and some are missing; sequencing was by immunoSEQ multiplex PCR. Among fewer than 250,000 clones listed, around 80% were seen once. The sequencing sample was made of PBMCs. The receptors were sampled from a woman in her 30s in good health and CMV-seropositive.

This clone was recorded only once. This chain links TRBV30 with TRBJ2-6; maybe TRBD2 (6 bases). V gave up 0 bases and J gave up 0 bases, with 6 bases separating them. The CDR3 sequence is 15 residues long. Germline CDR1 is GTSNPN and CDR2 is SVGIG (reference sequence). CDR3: CAWSVGGSGANVLTF. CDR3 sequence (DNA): TGTGCCTGGAGTGTGGGGGGCTCTGGGGCCAACGTCCTGACTTTC.

CDR3 sequence: CASSPPPGLEPQHF. The CDR3 region has the DNA TGTGCCAGCTCACCCCCCCCAGGATTGGAGCCCCAGCATTTT. J is TRBJ1-5 and V is TRBV18; D gene ambiguous. In germline, CDR1 is KGHSH, CDR2 LQKENI. V gave up 3 bases and J gave up 8 bases, with 14 bases separating them. CDR3 length: 14 amino acids.

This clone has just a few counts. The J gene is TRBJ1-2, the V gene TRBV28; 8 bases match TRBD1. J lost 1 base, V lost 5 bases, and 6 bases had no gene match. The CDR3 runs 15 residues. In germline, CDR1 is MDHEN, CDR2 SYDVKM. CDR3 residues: CASSLQGAGNYGYTF. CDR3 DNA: TGTGCCAGCAGTCTTCAGGGGGCGGGTAACTATGGCTACACCTTC.

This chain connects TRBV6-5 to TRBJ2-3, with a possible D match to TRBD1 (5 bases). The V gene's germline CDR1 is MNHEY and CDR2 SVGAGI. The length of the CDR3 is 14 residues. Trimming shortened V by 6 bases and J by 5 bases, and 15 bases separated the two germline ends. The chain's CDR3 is CASRKQGFVDTQYF. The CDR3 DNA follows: TGTGCCAGCAGAAAGCAGGGTTTTGTAGATACGCAGTATTTT.

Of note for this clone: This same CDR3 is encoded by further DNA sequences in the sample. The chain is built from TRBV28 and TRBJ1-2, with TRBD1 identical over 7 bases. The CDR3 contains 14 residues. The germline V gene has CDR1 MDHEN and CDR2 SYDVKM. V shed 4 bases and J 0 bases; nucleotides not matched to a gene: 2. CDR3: CASSSGGTNYGYTF. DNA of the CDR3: TGTGCCAGCAGTTCAGGGGGGACTAACTATGGCTACACCTTC.

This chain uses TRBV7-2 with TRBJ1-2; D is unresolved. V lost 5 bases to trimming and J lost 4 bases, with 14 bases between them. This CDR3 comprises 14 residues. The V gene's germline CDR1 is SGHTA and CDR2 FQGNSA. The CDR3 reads CASSPSAGTYGYTF. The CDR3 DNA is TGTGCCAGCAGCCCGTCGGCAGGTACCTATGGCTACACCTTC.